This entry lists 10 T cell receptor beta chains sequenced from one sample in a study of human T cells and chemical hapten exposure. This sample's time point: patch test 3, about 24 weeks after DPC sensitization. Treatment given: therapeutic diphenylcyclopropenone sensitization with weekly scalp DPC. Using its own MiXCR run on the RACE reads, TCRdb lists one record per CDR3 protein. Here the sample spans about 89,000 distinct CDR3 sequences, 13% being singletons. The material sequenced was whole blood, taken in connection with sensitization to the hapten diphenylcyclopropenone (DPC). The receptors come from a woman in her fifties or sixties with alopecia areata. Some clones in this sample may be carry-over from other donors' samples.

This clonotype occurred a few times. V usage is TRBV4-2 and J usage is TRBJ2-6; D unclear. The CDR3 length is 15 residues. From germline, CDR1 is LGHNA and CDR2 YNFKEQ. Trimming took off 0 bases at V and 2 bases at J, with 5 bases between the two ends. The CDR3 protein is CASSQDLTGANVLTF. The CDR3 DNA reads TGTGCCAGCAGCCAAGACCTGACTGGGGCCAACGTCCTGACTTTC.

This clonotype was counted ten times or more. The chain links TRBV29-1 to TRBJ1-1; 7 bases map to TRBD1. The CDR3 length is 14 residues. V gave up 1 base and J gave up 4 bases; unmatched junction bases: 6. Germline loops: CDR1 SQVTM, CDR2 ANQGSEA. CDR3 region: CSVEVNRGSTEAFF. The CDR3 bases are TGCAGCGTTGAAGTAAACAGGGGCAGCACTGAAGCTTTCTTT. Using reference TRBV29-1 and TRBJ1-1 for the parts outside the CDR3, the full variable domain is SAVISQKPSRDICQRGTSLTIQCQVDSQVTMMFWYRQQPGQSLTLIATANQGSEATYESGFVIDKFPISRPNLTFSTLTVSNMSPEDSSIYLCSVEVNRGSTEAFFGQGTRLTVV.

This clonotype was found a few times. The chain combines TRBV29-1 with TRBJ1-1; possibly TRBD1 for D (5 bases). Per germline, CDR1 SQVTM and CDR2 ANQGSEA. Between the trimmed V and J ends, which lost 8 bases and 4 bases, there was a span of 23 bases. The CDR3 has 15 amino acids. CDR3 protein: CSFRTSPGPSTEAFF. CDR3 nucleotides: TGCAGCTTCAGAACCTCGCCGGGACCTAGCACTGAAGCTTTCTTT.

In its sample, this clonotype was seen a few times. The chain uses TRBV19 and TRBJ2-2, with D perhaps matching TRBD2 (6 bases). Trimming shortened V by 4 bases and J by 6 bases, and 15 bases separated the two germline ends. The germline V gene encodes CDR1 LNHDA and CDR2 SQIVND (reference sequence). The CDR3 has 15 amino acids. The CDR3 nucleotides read TGTGCCAGTAGTACCGGGAGACGGAGGTCCGGGGAGCTGTTTTTT. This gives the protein CASSTGRRRSGELFF.

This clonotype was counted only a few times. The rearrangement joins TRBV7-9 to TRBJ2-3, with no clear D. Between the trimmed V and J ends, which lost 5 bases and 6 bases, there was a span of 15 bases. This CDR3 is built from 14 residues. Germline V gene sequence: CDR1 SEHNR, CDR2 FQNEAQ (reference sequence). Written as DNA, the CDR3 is TGTGCCAGCAGCCCCGCTGCGTTCACTGATACGCAGTATTTT. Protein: CASSPAAFTDTQYF.

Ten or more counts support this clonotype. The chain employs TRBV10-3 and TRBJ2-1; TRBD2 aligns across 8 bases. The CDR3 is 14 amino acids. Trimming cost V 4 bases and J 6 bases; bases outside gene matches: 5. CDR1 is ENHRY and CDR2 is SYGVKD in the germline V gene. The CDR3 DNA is TGTGCCATCAGTGTTACAGCGGGAGTCAATGAGCAGTTCTTC. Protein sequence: CAISVTAGVNEQFF.

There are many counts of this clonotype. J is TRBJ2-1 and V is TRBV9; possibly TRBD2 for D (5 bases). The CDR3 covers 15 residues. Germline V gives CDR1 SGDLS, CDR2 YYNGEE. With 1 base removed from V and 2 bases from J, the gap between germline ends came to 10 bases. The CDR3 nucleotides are TGTGCCAGCAGCGTAAGCGGAGCCGCCTACAATGAGCAGTTCTTC. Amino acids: CASSVSGAAYNEQFF.

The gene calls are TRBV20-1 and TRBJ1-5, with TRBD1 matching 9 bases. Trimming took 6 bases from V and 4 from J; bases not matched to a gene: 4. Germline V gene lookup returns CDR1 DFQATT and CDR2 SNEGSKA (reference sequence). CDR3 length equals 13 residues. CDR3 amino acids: CSAAQGANQPQHF. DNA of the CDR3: TGCAGTGCGGCACAGGGGGCGAATCAGCCCCAGCATTTT.

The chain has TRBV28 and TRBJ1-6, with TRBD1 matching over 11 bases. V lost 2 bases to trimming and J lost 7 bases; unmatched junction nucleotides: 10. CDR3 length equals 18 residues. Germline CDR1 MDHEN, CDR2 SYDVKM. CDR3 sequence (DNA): TGTGCCAGCAGTTTAGAGGACAGGGGGCGATGGAGAAATTCACCCCTCCACTTT. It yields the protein CASSLEDRGRWRNSPLHF.

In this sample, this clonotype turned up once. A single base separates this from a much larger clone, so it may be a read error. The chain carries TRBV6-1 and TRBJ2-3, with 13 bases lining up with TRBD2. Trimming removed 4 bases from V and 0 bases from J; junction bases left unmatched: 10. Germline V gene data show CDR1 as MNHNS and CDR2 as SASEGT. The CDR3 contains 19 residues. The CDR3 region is CASSGTTGLAGVSTDTQYF. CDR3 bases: TGTGCCAGCAGTGGGACAACTGGACTAGCGGGAGTTAGCACAGATACGCAGTATTTT.